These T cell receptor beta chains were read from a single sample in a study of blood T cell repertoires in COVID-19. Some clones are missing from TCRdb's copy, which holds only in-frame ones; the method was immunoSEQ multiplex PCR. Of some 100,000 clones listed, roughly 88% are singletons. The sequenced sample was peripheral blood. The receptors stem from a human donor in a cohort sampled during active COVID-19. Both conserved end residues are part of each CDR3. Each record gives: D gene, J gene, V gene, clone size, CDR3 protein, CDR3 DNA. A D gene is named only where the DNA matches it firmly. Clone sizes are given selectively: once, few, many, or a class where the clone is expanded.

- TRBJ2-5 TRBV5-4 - CASSEAVQETQYF TGTGCCAGCAGCGAAGCGGTCCAAGAGACCCAGTACTTC
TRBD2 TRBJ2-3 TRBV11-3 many CASSWTSGSTDTQYF TGTGCCAGCAGCTGGACTAGCGGCAGCACAGATACGCAGTATTTT
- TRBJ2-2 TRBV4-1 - CASSQDQQTGELFF TGCGCCAGCAGCCAAGATCAACAGACCGGGGAGCTGTTTTTT
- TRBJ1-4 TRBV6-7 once CASSSCGGEVTNEKLFF TGTGCCAGCAGTTCCTGTGGAGGGGAGGTCACTAATGAAAAACTGTTTTTT
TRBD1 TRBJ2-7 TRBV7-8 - CASSLDGTAVGEQYF TGTGCCAGCAGCTTAGACGGGACAGCTGTCGGCGAGCAGTACTTC
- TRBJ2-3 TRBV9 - CASSTGPTDTQYF TGTGCCAGCAGCACAGGGCCGACAGATACGCAGTATTTT
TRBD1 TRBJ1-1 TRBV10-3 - CAISEKTGTANTEAFF TGTGCCATCAGTGAGAAGACCGGGACAGCGAACACTGAAGCTTTCTTT
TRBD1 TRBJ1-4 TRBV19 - CASSTDRGHYEKLFF TGTGCCAGTAGTACGGACAGGGGGCATTATGAAAAACTGTTTTTT
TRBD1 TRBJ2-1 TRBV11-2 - CASSSTPGQGASEQFF TGTGCCAGCAGCTCTACCCCTGGGCAGGGGGCGAGTGAGCAGTTCTTC
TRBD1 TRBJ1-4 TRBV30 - CAWRRGRDRLWMGNEKLFF TGTGCCTGGAGGAGGGGCCGGGACAGGTTATGGATGGGGAATGAAAAACTGTTTTTT
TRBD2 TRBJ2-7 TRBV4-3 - CASSQVGYGTSYEQYF TGCGCCAGCAGCCAAGTGGGGTACGGGACTAGCTACGAGCAGTACTTC
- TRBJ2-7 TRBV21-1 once CASSNAGDRGLADPYEQYF TGTGCCAGCAGCAATGCAGGGGACAGGGGACTAGCGGATCCCTACGAGCAGTACTTC
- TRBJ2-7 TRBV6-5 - CASSYERYYEQYF TGTGCCAGCAGTTACGAGCGATACTACGAGCAGTACTTC
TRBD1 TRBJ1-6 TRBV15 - CATSREGQGSSPLHF TGTGCCACCAGCAGAGAGGGACAGGGGTCTTCACCCCTCCACTTT
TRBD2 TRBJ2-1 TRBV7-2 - CASSESSGGAGEQFF TGTGCCAGCAGCGAATCTAGCGGGGGGGCCGGAGAGCAGTTCTTC
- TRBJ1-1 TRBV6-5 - CASSYVGAEAFF TGTGCCAGCAGTTATGTGGGAGCTGAAGCTTTCTTT
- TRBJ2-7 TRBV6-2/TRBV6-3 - CASSYSRDEQYF TGTGCCAGCAGTTACTCCCGAGACGAGCAGTACTTC
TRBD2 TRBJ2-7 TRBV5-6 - CASSLMVAGGSSSYEQYF TGTGCCAGCAGCTTGATGGTAGCGGGGGGATCCTCCTCCTACGAGCAGTACTTC
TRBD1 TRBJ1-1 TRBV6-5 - CASSYGTALNTEAFF TGTGCCAGCAGTTACGGGACAGCTTTGAACACTGAAGCTTTCTTT
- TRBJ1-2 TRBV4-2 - CASSQAQGNTGYTF TGTGCCAGCAGCCAAGCACAGGGAAATACTGGCTACACCTTC
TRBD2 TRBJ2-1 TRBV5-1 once CASRMGLAGNNEQFF TGCGCCAGCAGGATGGGACTAGCGGGGAACAATGAGCAGTTCTTC
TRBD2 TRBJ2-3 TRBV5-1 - CASSSSGTSGGASTDTQYF TGCGCCAGCAGCAGTTCCGGGACTAGCGGGGGTGCTAGCACAGATACGCAGTATTTT
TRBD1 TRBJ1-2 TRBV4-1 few CASSQDAVTGANYGYTF TGCGCCAGCAGCCAAGATGCAGTCACAGGGGCTAACTATGGCTACACCTTC
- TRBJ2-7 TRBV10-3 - CAISEWSTEQYF TGTGCCATCAGTGAGTGGAGTACCGAGCAGTACTTC
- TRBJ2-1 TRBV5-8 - CASSSGLYEQFF TGTGCCAGCAGCTCGGGACTCTATGAGCAGTTCTTC
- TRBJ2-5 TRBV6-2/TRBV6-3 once CASSFNRAETQYF TGTGCCAGCAGTTTCAACAGGGCTGAGACCCAGTACTTC
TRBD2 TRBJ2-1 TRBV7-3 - CASSSGLAGGEQFF TGTGCCAGCAGCTCGGGACTAGCGGGAGGGGAGCAGTTCTTC
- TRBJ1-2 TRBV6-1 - CASSEPLGGLVGYTF TGTGCCAGCAGTGAACCCTTGGGGGGGCTTGTAGGCTACACCTTC
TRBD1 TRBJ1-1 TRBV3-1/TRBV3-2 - CASSQEQGQNTEAFF TGTGCCAGCAGCCAAGAACAGGGGCAGAACACTGAAGCTTTCTTT
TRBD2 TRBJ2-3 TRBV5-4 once CASSLPSGGEDTQYF TGTGCCAGCAGCTTGCCTAGCGGGGGGGAAGATACGCAGTATTTT
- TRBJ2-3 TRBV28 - CASSVSTDTQYF TGTGCCAGCTCAGTTAGCACAGATACGCAGTATTTT
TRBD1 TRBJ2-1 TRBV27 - CASIRRGQDYNEQFF TGTGCCAGCATAAGACGGGGACAGGACTACAATGAGCAGTTCTTC
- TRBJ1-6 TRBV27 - CASSALGTSYNSPLHF TGTGCCAGCAGCGCCCTGGGGACATCGTATAATTCACCCCTCCACTTT
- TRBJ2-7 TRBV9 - CASSVAPQYEQYF TGTGCCAGCAGCGTAGCCCCACAGTACGAGCAGTACTTC
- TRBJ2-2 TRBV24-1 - CATSDSLLGGANTGELFF TGTGCCACCAGTGATTCCCTCTTGGGAGGCGCGAACACCGGGGAGCTGTTTTTT
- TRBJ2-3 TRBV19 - CASSIGLHTDTQYF TGTGCCAGTAGTATCGGTCTCCACACAGATACGCAGTATTTT